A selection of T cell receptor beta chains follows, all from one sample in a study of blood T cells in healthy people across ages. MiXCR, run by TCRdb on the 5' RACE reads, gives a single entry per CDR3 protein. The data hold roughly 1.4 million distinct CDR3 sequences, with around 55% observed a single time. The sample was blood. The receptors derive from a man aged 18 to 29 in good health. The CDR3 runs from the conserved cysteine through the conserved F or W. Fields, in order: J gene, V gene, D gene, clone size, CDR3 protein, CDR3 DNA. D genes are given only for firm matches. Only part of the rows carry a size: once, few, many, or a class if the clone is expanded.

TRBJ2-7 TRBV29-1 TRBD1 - CSVEDRGRYEQYF TGCAGCGTTGAGGACAGGGGGCGGTACGAGCAGTACTTC
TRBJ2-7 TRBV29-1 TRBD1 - CSVRRGQGAFEQYF TGCAGCGTTAGGAGGGGACAGGGGGCGTTCGAGCAGTACTTC
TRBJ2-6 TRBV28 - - CASSQGGKSLANVLTF TGTGCCAGCAGTCAGGGCGGGAAAAGTTTAGCCAACGTCCTGACTTTC
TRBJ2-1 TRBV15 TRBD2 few CATSRDRFRLAGVNRNEQFF TGTGCCACCAGCAGAGATCGATTTAGACTAGCGGGAGTTAATAGGAATGAGCAGTTCTTC
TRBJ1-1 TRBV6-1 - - CASSERSGITEAFF TGTGCCAGCAGTGAACGTTCAGGGATCACTGAAGCTTTCTTT
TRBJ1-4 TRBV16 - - CASSQYQVWEKLFF TGTGCCAGCAGCCAATATCAAGTGTGGGAAAAACTGTTTTTT
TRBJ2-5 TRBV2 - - CASRAGSQETQYF TGTGCCAGCAGAGCCGGGAGCCAAGAGACCCAGTACTTC
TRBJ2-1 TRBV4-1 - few CASSQVGSDEQFF TGCGCCAGCAGCCAGGTGGGGAGCGATGAGCAGTTCTTC
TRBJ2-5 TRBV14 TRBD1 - CATYPGDRGLETQYF TGTGCCACCTACCCGGGGGACAGGGGTTTGGAGACCCAGTACTTC
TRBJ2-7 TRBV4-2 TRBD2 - CASSHGLDPFYEQYF TGTGCCAGCAGCCACGGACTAGACCCATTCTACGAGCAGTACTTC
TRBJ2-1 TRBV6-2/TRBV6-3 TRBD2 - CASSYSTTSGYNEQFF TGTGCCAGCAGTTACTCCACCACTAGCGGCTACAATGAGCAGTTCTTC
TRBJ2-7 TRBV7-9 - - CASSSRSGLEQYF TGTGCCAGCAGCTCACGGTCGGGTCTCGAGCAGTACTTC
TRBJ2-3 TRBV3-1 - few CASSPALSTDTQYF TGTGCCAGCAGCCCTGCCTTGAGCACAGATACGCAGTATTTT
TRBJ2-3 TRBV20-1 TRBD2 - CSADTSGSSQDTQYF TGCAGTGCAGATACTAGCGGGAGTTCGCAAGATACGCAGTATTTT
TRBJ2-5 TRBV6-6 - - CASSYTAPLDEQYF TGTGCCAGCAGTTACACAGCCCCACTCGATGAGCAGTACTTC
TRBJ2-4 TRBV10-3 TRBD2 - CAISESKAGGLPQYF TGTGCCATCAGTGAGTCGAAGGCGGGAGGGCTCCCTCAGTACTTC
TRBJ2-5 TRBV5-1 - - CASNSRETQYF TGCGCCAGCAATAGCCGGGAGACCCAGTACTTC
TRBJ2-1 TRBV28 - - CASRIPGFYNEQFF TGTGCCAGCAGGATCCCCGGGTTCTACAATGAGCAGTTCTTC
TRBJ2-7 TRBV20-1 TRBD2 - CSATTLAGDIEQYF TGCAGTGCTACAACCCTAGCGGGGGATATCGAGCAGTACTTC
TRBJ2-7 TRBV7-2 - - CASSFDGASYEQYF TGTGCCAGCAGCTTTGACGGGGCCTCCTACGAGCAGTACTTC
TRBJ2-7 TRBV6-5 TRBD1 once CASSYWGPGTGGTYEQYF TGTGCCAGCAGTTACTGGGGACCCGGGACAGGGGGTACCTACGAGCAGTACTTC
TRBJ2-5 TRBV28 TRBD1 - CASSPIQGAGRETQYF TGTGCCAGCAGTCCTATACAGGGGGCTGGCCGGGAGACCCAGTACTTC
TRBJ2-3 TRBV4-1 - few CASSQEKVGMDTQYF TGCGCCAGCAGCCAAGAAAAAGTTGGGATGGATACGCAGTATTTT
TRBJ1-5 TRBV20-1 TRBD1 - CSARDAGGQGFNQPQHF TGCAGTGCTAGAGATGCAGGCGGACAGGGATTCAATCAGCCCCAGCATTTT
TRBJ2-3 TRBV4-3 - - CASSHRDDTQYF TGCGCCAGCAGCCATCGGGACGATACGCAGTATTTT
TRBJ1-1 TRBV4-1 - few CASSPLEGPPEAFF TGCGCCAGCAGCCCGCTTGAAGGCCCCCCTGAAGCTTTCTTT
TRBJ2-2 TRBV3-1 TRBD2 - CASSQGTSDTGELFF TGTGCCAGCAGCCAAGGGACTAGCGACACCGGGGAGCTGTTTTTT
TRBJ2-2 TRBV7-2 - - CANWDGGSGELFF TGTGCCAATTGGGACGGAGGGTCCGGGGAGCTGTTTTTT
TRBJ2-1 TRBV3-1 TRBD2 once CASSQYASGRGYNEQFF TGTGCCAGCAGCCAATACGCTAGCGGGAGGGGTTACAATGAGCAGTTCTTC
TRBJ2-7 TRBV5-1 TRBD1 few CASSAGDRLYEQYF TGCGCCAGCAGCGCCGGGGACAGACTCTACGAGCAGTACTTC
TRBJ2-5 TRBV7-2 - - CASSPGGRQETQYF TGTGCCAGCAGCCCCGGTGGCAGACAAGAGACCCAGTACTTC
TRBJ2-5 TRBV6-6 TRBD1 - CASSHRDRVYQETQYF TGTGCCAGCAGCCACCGGGACAGGGTATACCAAGAGACCCAGTACTTC
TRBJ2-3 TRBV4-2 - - CASSQGVGGGQLTDTQYF TGTGCCAGCAGCCAAGGGGTCGGCGGGGGACAGCTCACAGATACGCAGTATTTT
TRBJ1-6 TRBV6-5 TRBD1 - CASTSTGGSNSPLHF TGTGCCAGCACTTCGACAGGGGGCTCTAATTCACCCCTCCACTTT
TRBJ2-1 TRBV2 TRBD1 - CARGDRFSYNEQFF TGTGCCAGAGGGGACAGATTCTCCTACAATGAGCAGTTCTTC
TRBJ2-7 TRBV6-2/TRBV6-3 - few CASSPTEYEQYF TGTGCCAGCAGTCCAACAGAGTACGAGCAGTACTTC
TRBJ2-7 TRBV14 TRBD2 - CASSPHAASGRFVYEQYF TGTGCCAGCAGCCCCCACGCGGCTAGCGGGAGGTTCGTCTACGAGCAGTACTTC
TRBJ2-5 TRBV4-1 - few CASSQAPGVGETQYF TGCGCCAGCAGCCAAGCACCAGGGGTGGGAGAGACCCAGTACTTC
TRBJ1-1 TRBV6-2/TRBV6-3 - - CASSYVLGQSNTEAFF TGTGCCAGCAGTTACGTATTGGGGCAATCGAACACTGAAGCTTTCTTT
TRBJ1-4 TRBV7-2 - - CASSLAAGENEKLFF TGTGCCAGCAGCTTAGCAGCAGGCGAGAATGAAAAACTGTTTTTT
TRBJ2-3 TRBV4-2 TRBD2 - CASSQVWRESGDTQYF TGTGCCAGCAGCCAAGTCTGGCGGGAGTCAGGAGATACGCAGTATTTT